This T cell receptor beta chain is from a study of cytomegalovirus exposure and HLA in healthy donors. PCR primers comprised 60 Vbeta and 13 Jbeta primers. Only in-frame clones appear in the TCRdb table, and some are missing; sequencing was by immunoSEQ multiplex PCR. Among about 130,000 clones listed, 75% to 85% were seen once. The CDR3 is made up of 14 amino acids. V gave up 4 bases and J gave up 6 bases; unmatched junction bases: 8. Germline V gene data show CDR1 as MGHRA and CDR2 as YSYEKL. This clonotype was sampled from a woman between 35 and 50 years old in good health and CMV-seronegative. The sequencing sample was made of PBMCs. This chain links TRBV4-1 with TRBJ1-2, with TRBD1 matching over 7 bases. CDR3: CASSRGGLGDGYTF. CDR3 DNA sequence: TGCGCCAGCAGCCGAGGGGGCCTAGGCGATGGCTACACCTTC.